This TCR beta chain was recovered during a study of blood T cell repertoires in COVID-19. Study in general: The United States, Italy and Spain were the sources of the acute and convalescent COVID-19 samples. PBMCs, B-cell-depleted T cells, or T cells were the source of the cDNA or gDNA that made up the material.

Germline V gene sequence: CDR1 DFQATT, CDR2 SNEGSKA (reference sequence). V lost 3 bases, J lost 6 bases, and 15 bases stayed unmatched. The CDR3 consists of 16 residues. Original analysis: Nucleated cell counts were estimated from reference gene primer amplification. Measured with immunoSEQ multiplex PCR; TCRdb has only the in-frame clones, and not every one. The DNA gave D and trimming, while V, J and clone size come from that table. Of around 700,000 clones in the sample, 85% to 90% were seen once. This TCR was recovered from a woman aged 18-29 years with acute or convalescent COVID-19. The sample comprised peripheral blood. The chain carries TRBV20-1 and TRBJ2-3, with TRBD2 identical over 7 bases. The CDR3 DNA sequence: TGCAGTGCTAGTTTGGACTCGCGGGGGAACCGGGATACGCAGTATTTT. Its translation is CSASLDSRGNRDTQYF.